The entry below describes one T cell receptor beta chain. The method was immunoSEQ multiplex PCR; TCRdb's version includes in-frame clones alone and lacks a portion of them. Among roughly 90,000 clones listed, 65% to 90% were seen once. This entry comes from a study of blood T cell repertoires in COVID-19. Study-level information: Acute and convalescent COVID-19 samples came from the United States, Italy and Spain.

The V gene's germline CDR1 is MNHEY and CDR2 SMNVEV (reference sequence). The germline V and J ends were trimmed by 3 bases and 2 bases, with 16 bases remaining between them. The CDR3 is made up of 16 amino acids. Sequenced sample: peripheral blood. The chain carries TRBV27 and TRBJ2-5, with D possibly being TRBD1 (6 bases). The sequence was collected from a woman of 80 years or more with active or convalescent COVID-19. The CDR3 loop is CASSFSVLTGQETQYF. DNA for the CDR3: TGTGCCAGCAGTTTTTCGGTTTTGACAGGTCAAGAGACCCAGTACTTC.